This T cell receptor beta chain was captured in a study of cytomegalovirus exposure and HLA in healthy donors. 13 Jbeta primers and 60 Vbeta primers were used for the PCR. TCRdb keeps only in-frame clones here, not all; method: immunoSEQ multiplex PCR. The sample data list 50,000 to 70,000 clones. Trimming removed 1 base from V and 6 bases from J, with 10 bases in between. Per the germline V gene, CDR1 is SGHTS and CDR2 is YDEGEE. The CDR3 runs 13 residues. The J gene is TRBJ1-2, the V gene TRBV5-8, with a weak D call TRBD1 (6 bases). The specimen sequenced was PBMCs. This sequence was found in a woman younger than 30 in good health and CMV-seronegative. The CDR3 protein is CASSLSGVDGYTF. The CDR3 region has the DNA TGTGCCAGCAGCTTGTCAGGGGTCGATGGCTACACCTTC.